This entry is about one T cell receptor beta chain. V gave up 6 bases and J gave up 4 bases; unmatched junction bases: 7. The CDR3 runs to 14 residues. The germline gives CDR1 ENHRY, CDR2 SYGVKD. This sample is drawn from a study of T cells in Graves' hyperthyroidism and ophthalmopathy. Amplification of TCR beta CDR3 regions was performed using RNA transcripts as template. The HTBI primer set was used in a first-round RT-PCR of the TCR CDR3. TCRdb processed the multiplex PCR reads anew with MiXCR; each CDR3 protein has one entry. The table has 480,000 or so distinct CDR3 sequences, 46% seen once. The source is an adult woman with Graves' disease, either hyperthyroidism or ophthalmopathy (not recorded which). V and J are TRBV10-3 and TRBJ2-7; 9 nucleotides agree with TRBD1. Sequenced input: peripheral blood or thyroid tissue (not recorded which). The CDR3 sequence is CAIRDTGGRYEQYF. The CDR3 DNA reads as TGTGCCATCAGGGACACAGGGGGCCGGTACGAGCAGTACTTC.